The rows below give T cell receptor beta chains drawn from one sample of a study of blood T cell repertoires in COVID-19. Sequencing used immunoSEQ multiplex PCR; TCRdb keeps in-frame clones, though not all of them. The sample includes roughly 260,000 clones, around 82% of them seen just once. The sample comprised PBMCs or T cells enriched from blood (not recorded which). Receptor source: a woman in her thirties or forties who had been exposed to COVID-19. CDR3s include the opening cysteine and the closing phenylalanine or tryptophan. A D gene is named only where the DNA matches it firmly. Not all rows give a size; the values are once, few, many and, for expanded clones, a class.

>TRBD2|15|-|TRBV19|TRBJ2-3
TGTGCCAGTAGTATAGTTAGCGGGGGCACAGATACGCAGTATTTT
CASSIVSGGTDTQYF
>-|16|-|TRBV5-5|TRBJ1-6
TGTGCCAGCAGCCTACAGACGAGCTCCTATAATTCACCCCTCCACTTT
CASSLQTSSYNSPLHF
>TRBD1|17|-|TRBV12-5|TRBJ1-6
TGTGCTAGTGGCTCCGGGCTGAAGACAGGGGCTAATTCACCCCTCCACTTT
CASGSGLKTGANSPLHF
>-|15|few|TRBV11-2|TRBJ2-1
TGTGCCAGCAGCCCCGGACTGAGCTCCTACAATGAGCAGTTCTTC
CASSPGLSSYNEQFF
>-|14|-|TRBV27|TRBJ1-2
TGTGCCAGCAGTTCCGAACAGGGAAGCTATGGCTACACCTTC
CASSSEQGSYGYTF
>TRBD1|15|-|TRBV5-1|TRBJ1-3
TGCGCCAGCAGCCCCACAGGGGACTCTGGAAACACCATATATTTT
CASSPTGDSGNTIYF
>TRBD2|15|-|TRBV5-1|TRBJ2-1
TGCGCCAGCAGCTTGAAGGCGGGGGGGTCGAATGAGCAGTTCTTC
CASSLKAGGSNEQFF
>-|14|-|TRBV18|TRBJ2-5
TGTGCCAGCTCACCACCAGCTGCTACTGAGACCCAGTACTTC
CASSPPAATETQYF
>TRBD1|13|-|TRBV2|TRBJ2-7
TGTGCCAGCAGGGACAGGGGGGACTACGAGCAGTACTTC
CASRDRGDYEQYF
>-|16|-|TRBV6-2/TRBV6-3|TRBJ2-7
TGTGCCAGCAGTTACGCCCCCGGGGGGCGCGGGTACGAGCAGTACTTC
CASSYAPGGRGYEQYF
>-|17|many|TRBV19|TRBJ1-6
TGTGCCAGTAACGGAGGACAGCTGAGCTCCTATAATTCACCCCTCCACTTT
CASNGGQLSSYNSPLHF
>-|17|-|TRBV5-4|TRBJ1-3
TGTGCCAGCAGCCGCGGCGGCAGGGGCATGGCTGGAAACACCATATATTTT
CASSRGGRGMAGNTIYF
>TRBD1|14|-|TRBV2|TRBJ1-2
TGTGCCTGCCACCTGACAGGGGGCGCAGATGGCTACACCTTC
CACHLTGGADGYTF
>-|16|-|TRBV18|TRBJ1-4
TGTGCCAGCTCACCCAATAATCTCGGGTTTAATGAAAAACTGTTTTTT
CASSPNNLGFNEKLFF
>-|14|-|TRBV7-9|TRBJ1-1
TGTGCCAGCAGCAACAGGGTGGAGCGCACTGAAGCTTTCTTT
CASSNRVERTEAFF
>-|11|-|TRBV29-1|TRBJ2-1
TGCAGCGTTGACAGATACAATGAGCAGTTCTTC
CSVDRYNEQFF
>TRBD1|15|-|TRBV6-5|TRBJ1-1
TGTGCCAGCAGTTACTCGGGGACAGGGAAGACTGAAGCTTTCTTT
CASSYSGTGKTEAFF
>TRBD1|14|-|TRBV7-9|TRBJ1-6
TGTGCCAGCAGCTTAGGACAGGGTGGTTCACCCCTCCACTTT
CASSLGQGGSPLHF
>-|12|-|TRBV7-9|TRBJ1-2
TGTGCCAGCAGCTTATTCGTGGGCGGCTACACCTTC
CASSLFVGGYTF
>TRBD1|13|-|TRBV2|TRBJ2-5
TGTGCCAGCAGGGGACAGGCTAAAGAGACCCAGTACTTC
CASRGQAKETQYF
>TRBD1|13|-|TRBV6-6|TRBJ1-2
TGTGCCAGCAGGGGTGAGGGGGCGCGAGGCTACACCTTC
CASRGEGARGYTF
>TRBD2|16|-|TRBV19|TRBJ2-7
TGTGCCAGTAGGACATCGGCGGGGGGGAGCTCCTACGAGCAGTACTTC
CASRTSAGGSSYEQYF
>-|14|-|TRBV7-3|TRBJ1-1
TGTGCCAGCAGCTTATTGGGACAGAACACTGAAGCTTTCTTT
CASSLLGQNTEAFF
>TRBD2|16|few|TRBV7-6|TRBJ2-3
TGTGCCAGCAGTCGGACTAGCGGGGAGGGTATAGATACGCAGTATTTT
CASSRTSGEGIDTQYF
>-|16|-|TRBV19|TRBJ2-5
TGTGCCAGTAGTATAGTTTTGGGACAAGGCCAAGAGACCCAGTACTTC
CASSIVLGQGQETQYF
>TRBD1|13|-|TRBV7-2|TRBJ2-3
TGTGCCCTAAGACAGGGGAGCACAGATACGCAGTATTTT
CALRQGSTDTQYF
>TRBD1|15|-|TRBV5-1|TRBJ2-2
TGCGCCACAGGGTTCGACAGGGCTAACACCGGGGAGCTGTTTTTT
CATGFDRANTGELFF
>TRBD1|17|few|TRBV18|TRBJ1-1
TGTGCCAGCTTCACCGGAGGTCGGAAAGGGGGCGATGTTGAAGCTTTCTTT
CASFTGGRKGGDVEAFF
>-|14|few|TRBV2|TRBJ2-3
TGTGCCAGCAGTGAGGGCGGGGGCACAGATACGCAGTATTTT
CASSEGGGTDTQYF
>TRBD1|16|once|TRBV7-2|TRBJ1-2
TGTGCCAGCAGCTCCAATCCCGGGACAGGAAACTATGGCTACACCTTC
CASSSNPGTGNYGYTF
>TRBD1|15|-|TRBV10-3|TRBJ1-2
TGTGCCATCAGCGAGCCCCGACAGGGGAACTATGGCTACACCTTC
CAISEPRQGNYGYTF
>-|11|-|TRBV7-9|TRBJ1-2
TGTGCCAGCACAGACAGTTATGGCTACACCTTC
CASTDSYGYTF
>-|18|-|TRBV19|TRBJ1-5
TGTGCCAGTAGGACCCGCCGGGGGGGAAGTGATAGCAATCAGCCCCAGCATTTT
CASRTRRGGSDSNQPQHF
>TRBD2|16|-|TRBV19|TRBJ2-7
TGTGCCAGTAGTATAGAGACTAGCGGGGACCCCTACGAGCAGTACTTC
CASSIETSGDPYEQYF
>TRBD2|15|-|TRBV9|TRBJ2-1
TGTGCCAGCAGCGCACCCGGGACTACCTACAATGAGCAGTTCTTC
CASSAPGTTYNEQFF